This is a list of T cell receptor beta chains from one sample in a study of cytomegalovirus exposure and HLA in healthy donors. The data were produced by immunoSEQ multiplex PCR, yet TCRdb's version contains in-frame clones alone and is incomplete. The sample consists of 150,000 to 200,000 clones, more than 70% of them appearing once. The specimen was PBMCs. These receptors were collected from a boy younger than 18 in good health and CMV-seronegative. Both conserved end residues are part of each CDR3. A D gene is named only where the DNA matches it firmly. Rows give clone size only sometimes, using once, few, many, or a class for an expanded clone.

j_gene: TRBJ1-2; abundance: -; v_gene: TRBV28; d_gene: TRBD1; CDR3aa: CASSSTGLIYGYTF; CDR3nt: TGTGCCAGCAGTTCGACAGGGTTGATATATGGCTACACCTTC
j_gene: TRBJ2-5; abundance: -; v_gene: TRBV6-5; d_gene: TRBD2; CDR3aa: CASRLAGGPGTQYF; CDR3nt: TGTGCCAGCAGACTAGCGGGGGGGCCAGGGACCCAGTACTTC
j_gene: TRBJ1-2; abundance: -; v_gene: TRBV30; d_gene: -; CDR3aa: CANNGGSPDYGYTF; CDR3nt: TGTGCCAACAACGGGGGTTCTCCGGACTATGGCTACACCTTC
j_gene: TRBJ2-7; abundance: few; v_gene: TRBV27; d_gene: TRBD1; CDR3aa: CASRGQGTEQYF; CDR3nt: TGTGCCAGCAGGGGACAGGGAACCGAGCAGTACTTC
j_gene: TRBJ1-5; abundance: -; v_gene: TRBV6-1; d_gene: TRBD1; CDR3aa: CASSDRGGGNQPQHF; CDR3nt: TGTGCCAGCTCCGACAGGGGAGGGGGCAATCAGCCCCAGCATTTT
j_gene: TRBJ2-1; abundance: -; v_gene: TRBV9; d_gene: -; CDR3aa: CASSRSGGLDNEQFF; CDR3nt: TGTGCCAGCAGTAGGTCGGGGGGCCTAGACAATGAGCAGTTCTTC
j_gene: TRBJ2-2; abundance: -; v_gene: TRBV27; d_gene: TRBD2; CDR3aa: CASSFPGGLSSGELFF; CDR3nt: TGTGCCAGCAGTTTTCCGGGGGGTTTATCGTCTGGGGAGCTGTTTTTT
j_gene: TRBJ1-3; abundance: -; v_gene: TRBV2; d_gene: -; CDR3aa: CASSDPLGHAGNTIYF; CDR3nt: TGTGCCAGCAGTGATCCTCTTGGCCACGCTGGAAACACCATATATTTT
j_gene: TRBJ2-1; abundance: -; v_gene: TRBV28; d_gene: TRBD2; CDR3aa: CASSFPRGGFEQFF; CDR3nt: TGTGCCAGCAGTTTCCCACGGGGGGGATTTGAGCAGTTCTTC
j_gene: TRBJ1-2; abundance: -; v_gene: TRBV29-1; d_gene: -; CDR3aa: CSALTGKAGYTF; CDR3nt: TGCAGCGCACTTACAGGAAAGGCTGGCTACACCTTC
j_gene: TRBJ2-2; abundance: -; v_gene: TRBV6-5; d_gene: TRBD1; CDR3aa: CASSYSGTGLGGELFF; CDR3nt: TGTGCCAGCAGCTACTCGGGGACAGGGTTGGGCGGGGAGCTGTTTTTT
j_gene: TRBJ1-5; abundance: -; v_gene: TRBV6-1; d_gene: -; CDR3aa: CASSEAGQINQPQHF; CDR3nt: TGTGCCAGCAGTGAAGCGGGGCAGATAAATCAGCCCCAGCATTTT
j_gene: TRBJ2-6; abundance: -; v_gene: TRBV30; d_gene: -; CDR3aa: CAWSPTRDLLKYSGANVLTF; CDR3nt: TGTGCCTGGAGTCCGACTCGGGACTTACTAAAATACTCTGGGGCCAACGTCCTGACTTTC
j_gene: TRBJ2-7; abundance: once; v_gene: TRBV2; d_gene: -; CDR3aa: CASIRPRPYEQYF; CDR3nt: TGTGCCAGCATTCGCCCGCGCCCCTACGAGCAGTACTTC
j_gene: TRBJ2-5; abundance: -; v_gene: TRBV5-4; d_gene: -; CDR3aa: CASSLRGWETQYF; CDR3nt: TGTGCCAGCAGCTTAAGGGGGTGGGAGACCCAGTACTTC
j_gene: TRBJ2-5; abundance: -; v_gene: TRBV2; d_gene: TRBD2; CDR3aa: CASSEGASGPLRTQYF; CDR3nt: TGTGCCAGCAGTGAAGGGGCTAGCGGGCCATTACGGACCCAGTACTTC
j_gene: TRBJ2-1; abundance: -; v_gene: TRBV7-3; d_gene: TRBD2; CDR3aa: CASSLTGTSRNEQFF; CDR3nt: TGTGCCAGCAGCTTAACCGGGACTAGTCGGAATGAGCAGTTCTTC
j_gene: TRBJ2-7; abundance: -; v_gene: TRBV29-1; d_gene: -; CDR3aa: CSVGGVGGPYEQYF; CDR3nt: TGCAGCGTGGGGGGGGTAGGGGGTCCCTACGAGCAGTACTTC
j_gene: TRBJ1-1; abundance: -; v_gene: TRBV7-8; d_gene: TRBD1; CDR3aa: CASRMTGGRTEAFF; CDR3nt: TGTGCCAGCAGGATGACAGGGGGCAGAACTGAAGCTTTCTTT
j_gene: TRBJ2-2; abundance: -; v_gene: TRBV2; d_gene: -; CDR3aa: CASSDPAGELFF; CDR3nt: TGTGCCAGCAGTGATCCCGCCGGGGAGCTGTTTTTT
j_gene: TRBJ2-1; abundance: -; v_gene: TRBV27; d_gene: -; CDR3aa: CASRGTFESYNEQFF; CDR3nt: TGTGCCAGCAGAGGGACTTTTGAGTCCTACAATGAGCAGTTCTTC
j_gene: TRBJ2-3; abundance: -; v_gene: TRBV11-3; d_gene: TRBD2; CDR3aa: CASSLRTSGVGSDTQYF; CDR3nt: TGTGCCAGCAGCCTCAGAACTAGCGGGGTTGGGTCAGATACGCAGTATTTT
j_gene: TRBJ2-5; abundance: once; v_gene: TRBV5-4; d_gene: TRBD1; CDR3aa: CASSLYRTGEETQYF; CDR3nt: TGTGCCAGCAGCTTGTATAGGACAGGGGAAGAGACCCAGTACTTC
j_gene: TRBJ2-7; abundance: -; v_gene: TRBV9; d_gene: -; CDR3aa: CASSISKGGGLGEQYF; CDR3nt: TGTGCCAGCAGCATCTCAAAGGGGGGGGGCTTGGGGGAGCAGTACTTC
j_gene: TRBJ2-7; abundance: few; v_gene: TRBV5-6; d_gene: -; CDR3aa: CASSSYSGEQYF; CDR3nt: TGTGCCAGCAGCTCCTACTCTGGTGAGCAGTACTTC
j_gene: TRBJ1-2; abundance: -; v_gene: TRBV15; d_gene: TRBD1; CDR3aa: CATSIGGDRASGYTF; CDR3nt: TGTGCCACCAGCATAGGGGGGGACAGGGCGAGTGGCTACACCTTC
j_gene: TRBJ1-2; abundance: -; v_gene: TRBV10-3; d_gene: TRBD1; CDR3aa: CAITSTGDYGYTF; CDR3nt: TGTGCCATCACCTCAACAGGGGACTATGGCTACACCTTC
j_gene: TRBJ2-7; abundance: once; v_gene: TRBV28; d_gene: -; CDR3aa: CASSLPGEQYF; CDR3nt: TGTGCCAGCAGTTTACCGGGAGAGCAGTACTTC
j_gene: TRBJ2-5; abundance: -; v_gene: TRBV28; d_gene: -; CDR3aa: CASTLTYPQETQYF; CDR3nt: TGTGCCAGCACCTTAACGTACCCCCAGGAGACCCAGTACTTC
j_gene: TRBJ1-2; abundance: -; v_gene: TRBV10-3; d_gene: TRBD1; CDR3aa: CAISYLQGAVSGYTF; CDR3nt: TGTGCCATCAGTTACCTCCAGGGGGCAGTTAGTGGCTACACCTTC
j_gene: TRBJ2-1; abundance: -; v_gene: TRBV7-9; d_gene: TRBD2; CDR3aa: CASSSLAGGNNEQFF; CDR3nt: TGTGCCAGCAGCTCCCTAGCGGGAGGGAACAATGAGCAGTTCTTC
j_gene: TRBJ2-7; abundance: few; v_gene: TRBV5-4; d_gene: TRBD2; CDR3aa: CASSLAGPAYEQYF; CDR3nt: TGTGCCAGCAGCTTAGCGGGACCTGCCTACGAGCAGTACTTC
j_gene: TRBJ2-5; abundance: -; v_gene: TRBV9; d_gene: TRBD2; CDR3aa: CASSRLGTSVGETQYF; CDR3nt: TGTGCCAGCAGCAGACTCGGGACTAGCGTAGGAGAGACCCAGTACTTC
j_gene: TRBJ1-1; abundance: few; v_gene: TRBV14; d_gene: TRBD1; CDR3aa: CASSRSPGGTEAFF; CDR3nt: TGTGCCAGCAGCCGTAGCCCAGGGGGCACTGAAGCTTTCTTT
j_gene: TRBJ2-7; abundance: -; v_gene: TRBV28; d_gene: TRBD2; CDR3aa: CAARGVRLAGYEQYF; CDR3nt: TGTGCCGCCAGGGGGGTGAGACTAGCGGGCTACGAGCAGTACTTC
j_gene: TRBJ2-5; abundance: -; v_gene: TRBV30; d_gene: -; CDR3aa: CAWSAWGEETQYF; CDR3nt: TGTGCCTGGAGTGCGTGGGGGGAAGAGACCCAGTACTTC
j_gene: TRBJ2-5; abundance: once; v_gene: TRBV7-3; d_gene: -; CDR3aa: CASSLRYQETQYF; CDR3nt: TGTGCCAGCAGCTTGCGGTATCAAGAGACCCAGTACTTC
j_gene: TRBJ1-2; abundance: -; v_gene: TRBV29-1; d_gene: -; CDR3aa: CSVAPRIANYGYTF; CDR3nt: TGCAGCGTTGCTCCTCGAATAGCTAACTATGGCTACACCTTC
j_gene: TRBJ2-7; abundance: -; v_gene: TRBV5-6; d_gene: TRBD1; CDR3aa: CASSLSGTGIHEQYF; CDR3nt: TGTGCCAGCAGCTTGTCCGGGACAGGGATCCACGAGCAGTACTTC
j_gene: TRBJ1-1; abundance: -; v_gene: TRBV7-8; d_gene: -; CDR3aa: CASSLVVGINTEAFF; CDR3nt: TGTGCCAGCAGCTTAGTCGTCGGGATAAACACTGAAGCTTTCTTT
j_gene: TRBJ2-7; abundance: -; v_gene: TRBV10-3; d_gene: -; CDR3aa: CAIKLEQTLYEQYF; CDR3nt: TGTGCCATCAAGCTTGAACAGACCCTCTACGAGCAGTACTTC
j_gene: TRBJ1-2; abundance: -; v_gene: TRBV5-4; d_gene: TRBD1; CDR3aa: CASTGDRANYGYTF; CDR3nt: TGTGCCAGCACCGGGGACAGGGCCAACTATGGCTACACCTTC
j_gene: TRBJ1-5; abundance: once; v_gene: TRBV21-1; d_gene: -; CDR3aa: CASTGTATNQPQHF; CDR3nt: TGTGCCAGCACGGGGACAGCCACCAATCAGCCCCAGCATTTT
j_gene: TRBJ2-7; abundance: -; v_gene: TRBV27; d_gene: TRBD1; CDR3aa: CASRKGGQGGEQYF; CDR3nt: TGTGCCAGCAGGAAAGGGGGACAGGGGGGCGAGCAGTACTTC
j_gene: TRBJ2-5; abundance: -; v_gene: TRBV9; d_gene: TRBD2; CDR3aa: CASSGRREGGETQYF; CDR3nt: TGTGCCAGCAGCGGACGGAGGGAGGGTGGCGAGACCCAGTACTTC
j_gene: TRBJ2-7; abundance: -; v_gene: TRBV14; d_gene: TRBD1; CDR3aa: CASSQGTAMGEQYF; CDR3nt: TGTGCCAGCAGCCAGGGGACAGCAATGGGAGAGCAGTACTTC
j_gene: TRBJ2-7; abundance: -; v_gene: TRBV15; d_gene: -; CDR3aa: CATSSPLLVAAYEQYF; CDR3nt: TGTGCCACCAGCAGTCCCCTCCTGGTAGCGGCGTACGAGCAGTACTTC
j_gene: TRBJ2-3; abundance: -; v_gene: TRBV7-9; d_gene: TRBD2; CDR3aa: CASSLGLAGARTDTQYF; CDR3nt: TGTGCCAGCAGCTTAGGGTTAGCGGGAGCGCGCACAGATACGCAGTATTTT
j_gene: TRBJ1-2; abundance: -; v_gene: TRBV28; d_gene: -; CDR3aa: CASSLSSYGYTF; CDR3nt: TGTGCCAGCAGTTTATCTTCGTATGGCTACACCTTC
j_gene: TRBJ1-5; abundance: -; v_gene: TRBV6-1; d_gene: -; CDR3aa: CASSEAGGKYQPQHF; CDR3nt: TGTGCCAGCAGTGAAGCTGGGGGGAAATATCAGCCCCAGCATTTT
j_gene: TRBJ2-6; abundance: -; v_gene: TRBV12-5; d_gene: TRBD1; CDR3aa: CASGMGQAGANVLTF; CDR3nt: TGTGCTAGTGGTATGGGACAGGCTGGGGCCAACGTCCTGACTTTC
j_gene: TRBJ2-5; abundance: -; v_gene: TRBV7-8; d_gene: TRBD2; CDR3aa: CASSLGLAGPWGQETQYF; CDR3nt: TGTGCCAGCAGCCTCGGACTAGCGGGGCCCTGGGGCCAAGAGACCCAGTACTTC
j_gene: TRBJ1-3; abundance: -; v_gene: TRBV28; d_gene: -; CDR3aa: CASRNVHRSGNTIYF; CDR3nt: TGTGCCAGCAGGAATGTACATCGCTCTGGAAACACCATATATTTT